The 2 T cell receptor beta chains in this list originate from one sample, sequenced in a study of prognosis after radiotherapy for stage I lung cancer. Using two-round multiplex PCR, the authors amplified TCR beta CDR3 from genomic DNA. First-round PCR used primers specific to each TRBV and TRBJ gene. In TCRdb, the multiplex PCR reads were re-called with MiXCR into one record per CDR3 protein. Found here are about 34,000 distinct CDR3 sequences, 34% of them singletons; the top ten hold roughly 17%. The sequences come from PBMCs, collected before or after stereotactic body radiation therapy (not recorded which). The origin of the receptors is a donor over 45 with non-small cell lung cancer.

The chain uses TRBV5-8 and TRBJ1-4, with 11 bases aligning to TRBD1. The CDR3 sequence is 15 residues long. The germline CDR1 and CDR2 sequences are SGHTS and YDEGEE. The junction had 4 bases not matched to a gene; V was cut back by 3 bases and J by 6 bases. CDR3 protein: CASSYRTGGDEKLFF. CDR3 coding DNA: TGTGCCAGCAGCTACCGGACAGGGGGCGATGAAAAACTGTTTTTT.

The rearrangement uses TRBV4-1 and TRBJ1-5; the D gene is possibly TRBD1 (6 bases). Germline V gives CDR1 MGHRA, CDR2 YSYEKL. V was clipped by 0 bases and J by 11 bases, with 29 bases between them. The CDR3 has 19 residues. The CDR3 region has the DNA TGCGCCAGCAGCCAAGACGATATCCGGGACACCGGCGTTTATTTCGCCCAGCATTTT. Amino acid sequence: CASSQDDIRDTGVYFAQHF.